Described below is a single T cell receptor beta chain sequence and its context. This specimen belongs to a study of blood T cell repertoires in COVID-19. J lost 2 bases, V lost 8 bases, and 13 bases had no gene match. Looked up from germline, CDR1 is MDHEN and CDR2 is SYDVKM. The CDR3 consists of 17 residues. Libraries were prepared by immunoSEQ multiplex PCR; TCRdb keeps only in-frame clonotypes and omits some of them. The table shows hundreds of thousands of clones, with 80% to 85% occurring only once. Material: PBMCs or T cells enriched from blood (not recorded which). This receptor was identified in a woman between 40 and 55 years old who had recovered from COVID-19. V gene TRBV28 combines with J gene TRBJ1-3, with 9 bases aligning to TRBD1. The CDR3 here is CASGVWNRGRTGNTIYF. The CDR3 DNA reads TGTGCCAGCGGAGTTTGGAACAGGGGGCGTACTGGAAACACCATATATTTT.